A selection of T cell receptor beta chains follows, all from one sample in a study of cytomegalovirus exposure and HLA in healthy donors. TCRdb's table, derived via immunoSEQ multiplex PCR, lists solely in-frame clones and lacks some. The sample records some 130,000 clones, about three quarters being singletons. Specimen: PBMCs. These receptors were obtained from a male donor in good health and CMV-seronegative. Both conserved end residues are part of each CDR3. D genes are given only for firm matches. Rows may omit the clone size; those that give it use once, few, many or a size class.

TRBV5-1	-	TRBJ1-4	TRBD1	CASTPTNTGAEKLFF	TGCGCCAGCACCCCCACGAACACAGGGGCTGAAAAACTGTTTTTT
TRBV27	-	TRBJ2-7	TRBD2	CASRPAGVIYEQYF	TGTGCCAGCAGGCCTGCGGGGGTTATCTACGAGCAGTACTTC
TRBV10-3	-	TRBJ1-2	-	CAISEDRLSGYGYTF	TGTGCCATCAGTGAGGACAGGCTTTCGGGCTATGGCTACACCTTC
TRBV7-6	-	TRBJ2-1	TRBD2	CASSFGTSGRNEQFF	TGTGCCAGCAGCTTTGGGACTAGCGGGAGAAATGAGCAGTTCTTC
TRBV4-2	-	TRBJ2-5	TRBD2	CASSQYERERETQYF	TGTGCCAGCAGCCAATACGAGCGGGAGAGAGAGACCCAGTACTTC
TRBV11-2	-	TRBJ2-7	TRBD2	CASSSQLAGAYEQYF	TGTGCCAGCAGCTCCCAACTAGCGGGGGCTTACGAGCAGTACTTC
TRBV5-5	-	TRBJ2-1	TRBD1	CASGGWDRDYNEQFF	TGTGCCAGCGGCGGCTGGGACAGAGACTACAATGAGCAGTTCTTC
TRBV14	-	TRBJ2-5	TRBD2	CASSPGASGRKTQYF	TGTGCCAGCAGCCCCGGGGCTAGCGGGAGAAAGACCCAGTACTTC
TRBV27	-	TRBJ2-2	-	CASRPVRQIGELFF	TGTGCCAGCCGGCCGGTCAGACAGATCGGGGAGCTGTTTTTT
TRBV11-1	once	TRBJ1-1	-	CASSYFGQEDAEAFF	TGTGCCAGCAGCTATTTCGGGCAGGAGGACGCTGAAGCTTTCTTT
TRBV6-4	few	TRBJ2-1	TRBD2	CASSEFTLAGGGNEQFF	TGTGCCAGCAGTGAATTCACCCTAGCGGGGGGCGGCAATGAGCAGTTCTTC
TRBV11-2	-	TRBJ2-7	-	CASSATRARLEQYF	TGTGCCAGCAGCGCGACTAGAGCTCGCCTCGAGCAGTACTTC
TRBV5-1	-	TRBJ2-6	TRBD1	CASSGTGGTSGANVLTF	TGCGCCAGCAGCGGGACAGGGGGCACCTCTGGGGCCAACGTCCTGACTTTC
TRBV6-5	-	TRBJ1-1	TRBD1	CASSPRGQGNTEAFF	TGTGCCAGCAGTCCCAGGGGGCAGGGGAACACTGAAGCTTTCTTT
TRBV7-9	-	TRBJ2-7	TRBD2	CASSRTSGGIYEQYF	TGTGCCAGCAGCCGGACTAGCGGGGGGATATACGAGCAGTACTTC
TRBV11-2	-	TRBJ2-1	TRBD2	CASSFRLAGSNEQFF	TGTGCCAGCAGCTTCAGACTAGCGGGAAGCAATGAGCAGTTCTTC
TRBV6-1	-	TRBJ2-7	TRBD1	CASSPTDRDYEQYF	TGTGCCAGCAGCCCCACCGACAGGGACTACGAGCAGTACTTC
TRBV2	once	TRBJ2-7	-	CASSENSPGYEQYF	TGTGCCAGCAGTGAAAACAGCCCGGGGTACGAGCAGTACTTC
TRBV25-1	-	TRBJ2-7	TRBD2	CASSVGLAVSYEQYF	TGTGCCAGCAGTGTAGGTCTAGCGGTCTCCTACGAGCAGTACTTC
TRBV7-8	-	TRBJ1-3	-	CASSLSGYSGNTIYF	TGTGCCAGCAGCTTATCAGGATACTCTGGAAACACCATATATTTT
TRBV9	-	TRBJ1-4	-	CASSPPGRPKLFF	TGTGCCAGCAGCCCCCCAGGCAGGCCAAAACTGTTTTTT
TRBV10-2	-	TRBJ2-2	TRBD1	CASRAGTGVMNTGELFF	TGCGCCAGCAGAGCCGGGACAGGGGTCATGAACACCGGGGAGCTGTTTTTT
TRBV18	-	TRBJ2-7	-	CASSPDPGSSYEQYF	TGTGCCAGCTCACCGGATCCAGGTTCCTCCTACGAGCAGTACTTC
TRBV5-1	-	TRBJ1-4	-	CASRRTEGGEKLFF	TGCGCCAGCAGAAGGACTGAAGGAGGTGAAAAACTGTTTTTT